The source of this TCR beta chain is a study of T cells in Graves' hyperthyroidism and ophthalmopathy. Per germline, CDR1 MGHRA and CDR2 YSYEKL. The CDR3 contains 13 residues. The V end lost 2 bases, the J end lost 3 bases, and 7 bases lay between the germline ends. Authors of the study amplified TCR beta CDR3 regions from RNA transcripts. RT-PCR in the first round (using the HTBI primer set) targeted the TCR CDR3. TCRdb reanalysed the multiplex PCR reads using MiXCR and keeps one entry per CDR3 protein. The sample has under 250,000 distinct CDR3 sequences, more than 20% seen once. There are many counts of this clonotype.

The receptor was derived from a woman in her thirties or forties with Graves' ophthalmopathy. What was sequenced was blood. The genes are TRBV4-1 and TRBJ2-5; no definite D call. CDR3 region: CASSQRREETQYF. The CDR3 nucleotides read TGCGCCAGCAGCCAACGGAGAGAAGAGACCCAGTACTTC.